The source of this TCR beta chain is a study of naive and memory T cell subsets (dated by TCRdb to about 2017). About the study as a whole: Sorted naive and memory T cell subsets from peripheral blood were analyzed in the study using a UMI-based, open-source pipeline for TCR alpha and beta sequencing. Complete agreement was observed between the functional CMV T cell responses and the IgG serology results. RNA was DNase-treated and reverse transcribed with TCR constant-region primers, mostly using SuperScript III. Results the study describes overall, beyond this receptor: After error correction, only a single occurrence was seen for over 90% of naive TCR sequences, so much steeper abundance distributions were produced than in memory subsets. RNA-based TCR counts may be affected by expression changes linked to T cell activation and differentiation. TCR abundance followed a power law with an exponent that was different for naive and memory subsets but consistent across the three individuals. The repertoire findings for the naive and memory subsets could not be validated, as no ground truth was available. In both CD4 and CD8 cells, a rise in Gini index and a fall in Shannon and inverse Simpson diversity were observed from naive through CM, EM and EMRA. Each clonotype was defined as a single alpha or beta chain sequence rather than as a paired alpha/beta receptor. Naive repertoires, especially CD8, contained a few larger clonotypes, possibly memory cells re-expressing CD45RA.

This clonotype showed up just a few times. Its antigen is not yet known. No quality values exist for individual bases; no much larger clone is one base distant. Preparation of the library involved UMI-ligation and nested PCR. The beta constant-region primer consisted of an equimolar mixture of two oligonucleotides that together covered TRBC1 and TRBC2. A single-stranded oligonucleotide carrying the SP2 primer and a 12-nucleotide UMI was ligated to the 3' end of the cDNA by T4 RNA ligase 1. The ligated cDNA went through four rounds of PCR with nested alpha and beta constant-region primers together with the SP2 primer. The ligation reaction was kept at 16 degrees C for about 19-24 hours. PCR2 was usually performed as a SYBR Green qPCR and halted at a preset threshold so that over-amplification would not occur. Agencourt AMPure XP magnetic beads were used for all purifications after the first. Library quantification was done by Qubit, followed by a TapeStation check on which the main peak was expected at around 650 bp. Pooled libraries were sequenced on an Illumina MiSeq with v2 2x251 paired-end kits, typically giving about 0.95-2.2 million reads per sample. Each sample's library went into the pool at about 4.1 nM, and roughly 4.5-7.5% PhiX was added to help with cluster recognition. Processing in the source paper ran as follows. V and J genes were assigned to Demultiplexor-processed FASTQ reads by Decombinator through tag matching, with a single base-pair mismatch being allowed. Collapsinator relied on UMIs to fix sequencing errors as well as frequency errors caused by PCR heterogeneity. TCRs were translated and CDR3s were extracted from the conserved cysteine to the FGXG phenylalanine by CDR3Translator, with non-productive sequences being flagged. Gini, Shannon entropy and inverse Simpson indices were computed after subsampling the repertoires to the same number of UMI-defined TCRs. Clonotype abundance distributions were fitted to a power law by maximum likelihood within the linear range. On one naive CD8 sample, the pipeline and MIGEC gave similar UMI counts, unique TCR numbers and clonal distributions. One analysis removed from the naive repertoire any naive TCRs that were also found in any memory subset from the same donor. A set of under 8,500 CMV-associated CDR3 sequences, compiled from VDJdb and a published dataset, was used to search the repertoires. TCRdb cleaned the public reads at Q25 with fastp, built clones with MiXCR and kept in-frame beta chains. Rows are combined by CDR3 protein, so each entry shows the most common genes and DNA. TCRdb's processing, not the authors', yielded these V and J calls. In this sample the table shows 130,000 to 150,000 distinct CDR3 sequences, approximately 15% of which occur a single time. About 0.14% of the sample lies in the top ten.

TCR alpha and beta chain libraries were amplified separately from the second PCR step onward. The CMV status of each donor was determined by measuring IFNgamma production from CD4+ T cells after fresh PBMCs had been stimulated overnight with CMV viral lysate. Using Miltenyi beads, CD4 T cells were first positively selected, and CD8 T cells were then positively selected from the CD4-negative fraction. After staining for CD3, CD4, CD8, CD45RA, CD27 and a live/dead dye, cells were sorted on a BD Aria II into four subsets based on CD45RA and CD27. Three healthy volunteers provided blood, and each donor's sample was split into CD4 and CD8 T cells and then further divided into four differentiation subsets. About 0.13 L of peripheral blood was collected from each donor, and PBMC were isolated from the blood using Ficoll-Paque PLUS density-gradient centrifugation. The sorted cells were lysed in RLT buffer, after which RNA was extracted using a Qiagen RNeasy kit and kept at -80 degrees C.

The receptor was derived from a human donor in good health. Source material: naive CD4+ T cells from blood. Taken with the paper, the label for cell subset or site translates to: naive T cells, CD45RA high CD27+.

The CDR3 corresponds to CASSQVPSLEQFF. In nucleotides, the sequence is TGCGCCAGCAGCCAAGTCCCTAGCCTGGAGCAGTTCTTC. Recombination connected TRBV4-1 to TRBJ2-1, with TRBD2 perhaps the D gene, on 5 matching bases. In the germline V gene, CDR1 corresponds to MGHRA and CDR2 to YSYEKL. V lost 1 base and J lost 10 bases; the stretch between them is 11 bases long. The CDR3 measures 13 amino acids from cysteine to phenylalanine. Kept here is only the CDR3 DNA, which spans 39 bases and is read in frame from base 1.